These 3 T cell receptor beta chains share one sample of origin, sequenced in a study of metastatic and nonmetastatic thyroid tumors. TCRdb called clones again from the PCR reads with MiXCR. The table includes about 28,000 clones, 20% to 25% detected once. Each patient came to thyroid surgery without any prior treatment (of any kind). The sequenced sample was blood. Receptors were obtained from a female donor with papillary thyroid cancer or a benign thyroid nodule (not recorded which). Some clones in this sample may be carry-over from other donors' samples.

In its sample, this clone was seen many times. The chain employs TRBV9 and TRBJ1-6; 11 bases line up with TRBD1. This CDR3 is built from 16 residues. The germline V gene encodes CDR1 SGDLS and CDR2 YYNGEE. The ends lost 0 bases at V and 9 bases at J; junction bases unmatched: 5. CDR3 protein: CASSVGTGGASSPLHF. The CDR3 DNA sequence: TGTGCCAGCAGCGTAGGGACAGGGGGCGCCAGTTCACCCCTCCACTTT. Full variable domain (rest looked up from reference TRBV9 and TRBJ1-6): DSGVTQTPKHLITATGQRVTLRCSPRSGDLSVYWYQQSLDQGLQFLIQYYNGEERAKGNILERFSAQQFPDLHSELNLSSLELGDSALYFCASSVGTGGASSPLHFGNGTRLTVT.

This chain uses TRBV11-2 with TRBJ2-7; the match to TRBD2 covers 12 bases. The CDR3 is 18 amino acids. Trimming took 5 bases from V and 0 from J; bases not matched to a gene: 11. Looked up from germline, CDR1 is SGHAT and CDR2 is FQNNGV. The CDR3 nucleotides read TGTGCCAGCAGCCCAAGGACTAGCGGGGCCATCATCTCCTACGAGCAGTACTTC. Amino acids: CASSPRTSGAIISYEQYF.

This clone was detected ten times or more. The gene calls are TRBV20-1 and TRBJ2-1, with D possibly TRBD2 on 7 matching bases. Germline V gene sequence: CDR1 DFQATT, CDR2 SNEGSKA (reference sequence). Trimming pared 3 bases from V and 7 bases from J, leaving 22 bases between. The CDR3 extends over 16 amino acids. CDR3 DNA sequence: TGCAGTGCTAGGAGGGGGGTGCGGGAGAAATTGAATGAGCAGTTCTTC. Its translation is CSARRGVREKLNEQFF.